This T cell receptor (beta chain) was identified in a study of graft-versus-host responses after intestinal transplantation. Study in general: As for transplant type, recipients had multivisceral, liver-intestinal, or isolated intestinal grafts. Tacrolimus and steroids were given for 3 to 4 years to all recipients after anti-thymocyte globulin induction. Study-level results: Early after transplant, HvG declines were associated with peak levels of circulating GvH clones. High graft-versus-host to host-versus-graft clonal ratios were found in allografts of patients who had graft-donor T cell macrochimerism.

As for this clone: What it recognizes is unknown.

Method: immunoSEQ multiplex PCR; TCRdb's copy keeps in-frame clones and lacks some. The sample holds 84,000 or so clones, 80% to 95% seen once. The clonotype originates from a human donor who was the organ donor for an intestinal transplant. Sequenced here: unstimulated CD8+ T cells sorted from spleen or lymph node cells, sampled before transplant.

CDR3 loop: CASSGAGGYFF. In DNA, the CDR3 is TGCGCCAGCAGCGGAGCAGGGGGCTATTTCTTT. The chain is built from TRBV5-1 and TRBJ1-1; 8 positions match TRBD1. The V gene end was trimmed by 4 bases and the J gene end by 13 bases; junction bases not matched to a gene: 6. The V gene's germline CDR1 is SGHRS and CDR2 YFSETQ. The length of the CDR3 is 11 residues.